The 24 T cell receptor beta chains below come from one sample, sequenced in a study of OX40 agonist ivuxolimab in advanced cancers. Using immunoSEQ multiplex PCR, the repertoire was profiled, and TCRdb retains in-frame clones only, with some absent. The top ten hold 0.76% of the sample, which has 65,000 to 95,000 clones, around four fifths seen once. The material was CD4+ or CD8+ T cells sorted from blood, obtained in a trial of the OX40 agonist ivuxolimab. All receptors derive from an adult with an advanced solid tumor such as melanoma, head and neck, liver or kidney cancer.

The chain recombines TRBV7-2 with TRBJ2-7; 9 nucleotides align to TRBD1. CDR1 is SGHTA and CDR2 is FQGNSA in the germline V gene. J was trimmed by 0 bases and V by 5 bases; bases with no gene match: 5. The CDR3 contains 15 residues. CDR3 protein: CASSVGQGSSYEQYF. In DNA, the CDR3 is TGTGCCAGCAGCGTAGGACAGGGGAGCTCCTACGAGCAGTACTTC.

The V call is TRBV9, the J call TRBJ2-1; TRBD2 matches 7 bases. CDR3 length: 17 amino acids. Germline assignment: CDR1 SGDLS and CDR2 YYNGEE. V lost 3 bases to trimming and J lost 0 bases; unmatched junction nucleotides: 9. The CDR3 is CASSAPLSGSSYNEQFF. The CDR3 coding sequence is TGTGCCAGCAGCGCCCCTCTTAGCGGGTCCTCCTACAATGAGCAGTTCTTC.

The chain is built from TRBV28 and TRBJ1-2; tentative D call: TRBD1 (5 bases). In germline, CDR1 is MDHEN, CDR2 SYDVKM. The CDR3 length is 11 residues. Trimming stripped 5 bases from V and 5 bases from J, with 6 bases between. CDR3 amino acids: CASSGGYGYTF. CDR3 coding DNA: TGTGCCAGCAGTGGGGGTTATGGCTACACCTTC.

The chain carries TRBV7-3 and TRBJ2-1; D unclear. CDR1 and CDR2 from the germline V gene are SGHTA and FQGTGA. The CDR3 runs to 14 residues. V shed 5 bases and J shed 9 bases, with 17 bases lying between them. The DNA of the CDR3 is TGTGCCAGCAGCGCCCCGGGCCCCCACGGTGAGCAGTTCTTC. Translation gives CASSAPGPHGEQFF.

V usage is TRBV5-6 and J usage is TRBJ2-3; TRBD2 matches 7 bases. Germline loops: CDR1 SGHDT, CDR2 YYEEEE. CDR3 size: 16 residues. The ends lost 4 bases at V and 7 bases at J; junction bases unmatched: 15. CDR3 nucleotide sequence: TGTGCCAGCAGCCCCCCGTTCAGCGGGGCGGGGAATACGCAGTATTTT. It is translated as CASSPPFSGAGNTQYF. The full variable domain, completed using reference TRBV5-6 and TRBJ2-3, is DAGVTQSPTHLIKTRGQQVTLRCSPKSGHDTVSWYQQALGQGPQFIFQYYEEEERQRGNFPDRFSGHQFPNYSSELNVNALLLGDSALYLCASSPPFSGAGNTQYFGPGTRLTVL.

The chain links TRBV19 to TRBJ1-5, with no clear D. In germline, CDR1 is LNHDA, CDR2 SQIVND (reference sequence). Trimming left V 5 bases short and J 5 bases short, with 10 bases between. CDR3 size: 13 residues. CDR3 nucleotides: TGTGCCAGTAGTTTCCGTGGGGATCAGCCCCAGCATTTT. It encodes CASSFRGDQPQHF.

The chain links TRBV10-3 to TRBJ2-7, with 8 bases identical to TRBD1. CDR1 and CDR2 (germline): ENHRY, SYGVKD. This CDR3 contains 13 residues. Unmatched junction bases numbered 8, after V lost 10 bases and J lost 3 bases. CDR3 DNA sequence: TGTGCCACTAAGACAGGGGAGGTCTACGAGCAGTACTTC. Translated, it gives CATKTGEVYEQYF.

The chain recombines TRBV4-2 with TRBJ2-1; 13 bases line up with TRBD2. This CDR3 is built from 16 residues. The V segment lost 2 bases and the J segment 8 bases; nucleotides outside the gene matches: 6. The germline V gene encodes CDR1 LGHNA and CDR2 YNFKEQ. The CDR3 loop is CASSQPTSGGVDEQFF. CDR3 nucleotide sequence: TGTGCCAGCAGCCAACCTACTAGCGGGGGGGTCGATGAGCAGTTCTTC.

This chain uses TRBV5-5 with TRBJ1-5; 9 bases are shared with TRBD1. This CDR3 spans 15 amino acids. Germline V gives CDR1 SGHKS, CDR2 YYEKEE (reference sequence). J lost 4 bases, V lost 0 bases, and 2 bases had no gene match. The CDR3 DNA is TGTGCCAGCAGCTTGGCCGGGACAGGGAATCAGCCCCAGCATTTT. Its translation: CASSLAGTGNQPQHF.

The rearrangement joins TRBV6-5 to TRBJ1-3; D is perhaps TRBD1 (6 bases). Germline CDR1 MNHEY, CDR2 SVGAGI. The germline V and J ends were trimmed by 2 bases and 2 bases, with 10 bases remaining between them. The CDR3 runs to 15 residues. The CDR3 DNA reads as TGTGCCAGCAGTTACGGACAGTCCACTGGAAACACCATATATTTT. The encoded protein is CASSYGQSTGNTIYF.

The chain combines TRBV6-1 with TRBJ1-3; D gene ambiguous. V lost 8 bases and J 4 bases, leaving 12 bases between the germline ends. From germline, CDR1 is MNHNS and CDR2 SASEGT. CDR3 length equals 13 residues. In DNA form, the CDR3 reads TGTGCCAGCTCTTTACTGGGAGGAAACACCATATATTTT. Translation gives CASSLLGGNTIYF.

In DNA, the CDR3 is TGTGCCAGCAGTGGGACGGGGGGCTACACCTTC. Protein product: CASSGTGGYTF. The chain links TRBV6-5 to TRBJ1-2; D might be TRBD1 (5 bases). The V end was cut by 5 bases, the J end by 8 bases, with 9 bases between. CDR1 and CDR2 from the germline V gene are MNHEY and SVGAGI. This CDR3 comprises 11 residues.

V gene TRBV29-1 combines with J gene TRBJ2-7; D possibly corresponds to TRBD2 (6 bases). Per the germline V gene, CDR1 is SQVTM and CDR2 is ANQGSEA. This CDR3 has 13 residues. V shed 4 bases and J shed 3 bases, with 13 bases lying between them. The CDR3: CSVAIMEGYEQYF. The CDR3 DNA sequence: TGCAGCGTTGCAATTATGGAGGGCTACGAGCAGTACTTC.

V and J are TRBV28 and TRBJ2-6, with a tentative D call TRBD1 (7 bases). The CDR3 consists of 17 residues. The V gene lost 6 bases and the J gene lost 4 bases, with 19 bases spanning the gap. CDR1 is MDHEN, CDR2 SYDVKM, per germline. CDR3 bases: TGTGCCAGCAGCTCATCGACAGGGAGGAACGGGGCCAACGTCCTGACTTTC. Encoded protein: CASSSSTGRNGANVLTF. Based on the CDR3 plus reference TRBV28 and TRBJ2-6, the full variable domain is DVKVTQSSRYLVKRTGEKVFLECVQDMDHENMFWYRQDPGLGLRLIYFSYDVKMKEKGDIPEGYSVSREKKERFSLILESASTNQTSMYLCASSSSTGRNGANVLTFGAGSRLTVL.

The rearrangement joins TRBV28 to TRBJ1-3, with D maybe TRBD1 (5 bases). This CDR3 is built from 15 residues. The V gene's germline CDR1 is MDHEN and CDR2 SYDVKM. Trimming shortened V by 3 bases and J by 10 bases, and 19 bases separated the two germline ends. The CDR3: CASSFSTGDPWTIYF. CDR3 DNA sequence: TGTGCCAGCAGTTTTAGCACAGGCGACCCGTGGACCATATATTTT.

V is TRBV6-5 and J is TRBJ2-5; D is unclear. Germline V gene sequence: CDR1 MNHEY, CDR2 SVGAGI. Trimming cost V 7 bases and J 2 bases, with 11 bases left between them. The length of the CDR3 is 13 residues. The CDR3 sequence: CASTRQAQETQYF. CDR3 DNA sequence: TGTGCCAGCACCCGGCAGGCGCAAGAGACCCAGTACTTC.

This clone came up once. CDR3 loop: CSAGRQETQYF. Here the CDR3 DNA reads TGCAGCGCTGGCCGGCAAGAGACCCAGTACTTC. The V and J genes are TRBV29-1 and TRBJ2-5; D is unresolved. CDR1 and CDR2 from the germline V gene are SQVTM and ANQGSEA. The V end was cut by 7 bases, the J end by 2 bases, with 8 bases between. The CDR3 spans 11 residues.

The V gene is TRBV7-8, the J gene TRBJ2-7; TRBD2 aligns across 11 bases. Germline CDR1 and CDR2: SGHVS and FQNEAQ. This CDR3 contains 16 residues. Losses at the gene ends were 5 bases for V and 2 bases for J; bases not matched to a gene: 8. The chain's CDR3 is CASSPQGLAGPYEQYF. The CDR3 DNA is TGTGCCAGCAGCCCCCAAGGACTAGCGGGTCCCTACGAGCAGTACTTC. The complete variable domain, with remaining parts taken from reference TRBV7-8 and TRBJ2-7, reads GAGVSQSPRYKVAKRGQDVALRCDPISGHVSLFWYQQALGQGPEFLTYFQNEAQLDKSGLPSDRFFAERPEGSVSTLKIQRTQQEDSAVYLCASSPQGLAGPYEQYFGPGTRLTVT.

The chain uses TRBV19 and TRBJ1-2; the match to TRBD1 covers 11 bases. The CDR3 is 15 amino acids. The V gene's germline CDR1 is LNHDA and CDR2 SQIVND (reference sequence). V was pared by 1 base and J by 5 bases, with 3 bases of the junction left unmatched. In DNA form, the CDR3 reads TGTGCCAGTAGTATAGCCGGGACAGGGGGATATGGCTACACCTTC. This codes for CASSIAGTGGYGYTF.

The gene calls are TRBV7-9 and TRBJ2-7; TRBD1 aligns across 10 bases. CDR3 size: 14 residues. CDR1 and CDR2 (germline): SEHNR, FQNEAQ (reference sequence). Trimming at V came to 5 bases and at J to 3 bases, leaving 4 bases not matched to a gene. Written as DNA, the CDR3 is TGTGCCAGCAGCCCCCGGGACAGGGGCTACGAGCAGTACTTC. Translated, it gives CASSPRDRGYEQYF.

The chain is built from TRBV15 and TRBJ1-4, with D perhaps matching TRBD1 (6 bases). From germline, CDR1 is LNHNV and CDR2 YYDKDF (reference sequence). The V end was cut by 0 bases, the J end by 8 bases, with 13 bases between. The CDR3 length is 15 residues. This chain's CDR3 is CATSRENRVGEKLFF. CDR3 DNA: TGTGCCACCAGCAGAGAAAACAGGGTCGGGGAAAAACTGTTTTTT.

The rearrangement uses TRBV7-9 and TRBJ1-2; D uncertain. The V gene lost 7 bases and the J gene lost 7 bases, with 16 bases spanning the gap. The CDR3 totals 13 residues. Germline values: CDR1 SEHNR, CDR2 FQNEAQ (reference sequence). DNA for the CDR3: TGTGCCAGCACGCCAAACGTGGCGGGTGGCTACACCTTC. Protein: CASTPNVAGGYTF.

The V and J genes are TRBV7-2 and TRBJ2-1; TRBD2 matches at 11 bases. The length of the CDR3 is 15 residues. CDR1 and CDR2 (germline): SGHTA, FQGNSA. Trimming at V came to 5 bases and at J to 6 bases, leaving 6 bases not matched to a gene. The CDR3 loop reads CASSKGGLAVNEQFF. The CDR3 DNA follows: TGTGCCAGCAGCAAAGGGGGACTAGCGGTCAATGAGCAGTTCTTC.

The rearrangement uses TRBV2 and TRBJ2-1, with 9 bases identical to TRBD2. With V trimmed by 1 base and J by 2 bases, 6 bases remained unmatched. Germline CDR1 and CDR2: SNHLY and FYNNEI. The CDR3 has 17 amino acids. The CDR3 DNA sequence: TGTGCCAGCAGTGAAGTTCTGGCGGGAGGGCCCTACAATGAGCAGTTCTTC. It codes for CASSEVLAGGPYNEQFF.